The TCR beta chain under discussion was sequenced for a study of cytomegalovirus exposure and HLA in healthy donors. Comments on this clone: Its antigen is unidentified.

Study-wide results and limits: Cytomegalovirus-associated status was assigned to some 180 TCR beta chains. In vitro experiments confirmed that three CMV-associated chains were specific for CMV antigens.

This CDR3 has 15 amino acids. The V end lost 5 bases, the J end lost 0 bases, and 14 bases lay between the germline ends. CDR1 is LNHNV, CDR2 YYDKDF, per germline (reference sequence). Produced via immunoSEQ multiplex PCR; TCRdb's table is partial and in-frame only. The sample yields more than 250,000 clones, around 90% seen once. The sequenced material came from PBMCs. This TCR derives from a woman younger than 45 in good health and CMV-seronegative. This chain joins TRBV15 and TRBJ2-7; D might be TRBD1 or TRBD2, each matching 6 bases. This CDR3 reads CATSSGAASSYEQYF. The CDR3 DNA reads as TGTGCCACCAGCTCGGGGGCGGCGAGCTCCTACGAGCAGTACTTC.